This TCR beta chain was sequenced for a study of blood T cell repertoires in COVID-19. For the study at large: Both acute and convalescent COVID-19 samples were obtained from the United States, Italy and Spain. The cDNA or gDNA used as material had been derived from T cells, B-cell-depleted T cells, or PBMCs.

The germline V and J ends were trimmed by 1 base and 5 bases, with 9 bases remaining between them. CDR1 and CDR2 (germline): SEHNR, FQNEAQ (reference sequence). CDR3 length equals 14 residues. Per the authors' pipeline: Researchers report that nucleated cell counts were estimated from reference gene primer amplification. Using immunoSEQ multiplex PCR, the repertoire was profiled, and TCRdb retains in-frame clones only, with some absent. The DNA gave D and trimming, while V, J and clone size come from that table. The data show hundreds of thousands of clones, roughly nine tenths seen once. Specimen: peripheral blood. The chain joins TRBV7-9 to TRBJ2-1, with unresolved D. The source is a man aged 40-49 years with acute or convalescent COVID-19. CDR3 sequence reads: CASSLGYGHNEQFF. The CDR3 coding sequence is TGTGCCAGCAGCTTAGGGTATGGGCACAATGAGCAGTTCTTC.